This passage covers 27 T cell receptor beta chains from one sample sequenced in a study of identical twins (dated by TCRdb to the mid-2010s). The library was produced with 5' RACE. Sequencing was performed on an Illumina HiSeq 2000. The public sequencing data were trimmed at Q25 with fastp and processed into clonotypes with MiXCR by TCRdb, which kept only in-frame beta chains. Merged by CDR3 protein, the rows form single entries marked with the most common genes and DNA. This sample gives about 100,000 distinct CDR3 sequences in total; 5.9% of them show up just once. Roughly 12% of the sample rests with the top ten. The sample comprised memory T cells sorted from blood. The cell subset or site label on this specimen signifies: CD45RO+ enriched T cells. These receptor sequences come from a woman aged 50 to 65 in good health.

This clonotype was picked up many times. This rearrangement joins TRBV12-3 or TRBV12-4 to TRBJ1-5, with D tentatively TRBD1 (5 bases). V was cut by 8 bases and J by 0 bases, with 14 bases left in between. The length of the CDR3 is 15 residues. CDR3 sequence reads: CASGTQVLSNQPQHF. In nucleotides, the CDR3 is TGTGCCAGCGGAACACAGGTACTTAGCAATCAGCCCCAGCATTTT.

Comment on this clonotype: A much larger clone lies one base from this, so it may be a read error. The J gene is TRBJ1-5, the V gene TRBV30, with a possible D match to TRBD1 (5 bases). The CDR3 extends over 13 amino acids. Between the trimmed V and J ends, which lost 3 bases and 6 bases, there was a span of 12 bases. Germline V gene sequence: CDR1 GTSNPN, CDR2 SVGIG (reference sequence). The CDR3 sequence is CAWRGGLSQPQHF. CDR3 DNA: TGTGCCTGGAGGGGGGGATTGAGTCAGCCCCAGCATTTT.

This clonotype was picked up many times. The gene calls are TRBV5-1 and TRBJ2-1, with 7 bases fitting TRBD2. CDR3 length equals 19 residues. Germline-derived CDR1 and CDR2 are SGHRS and YFSETQ. V lost 4 bases, J lost 0 bases, and 16 bases stayed unmatched. CDR3 sequence (DNA): TGCGCCAGCAGCACGGCCGGGAGGAGCGCTTCGAGCTCCTACAATGAGCAGTTCTTC. This gives the protein CASSTAGRSASSSYNEQFF.

V is TRBV7-9 and J is TRBJ2-3, with D possibly TRBD2 on 6 matching bases. With 5 bases removed from V and 0 bases from J, the gap between germline ends came to 18 bases. CDR1 SEHNR and CDR2 FQNEAQ come from the germline V gene (reference sequence). The CDR3 covers 17 residues. The CDR3 is CASSLTPTGTSTDTQYF. DNA of the CDR3: TGTGCCAGCAGCCTAACACCGACCGGGACTAGCACAGATACGCAGTATTTT. Together with reference TRBV7-9 and TRBJ2-3, the CDR3 gives the full variable domain: DTGVSQNPRHKITKRGQNVTFRCDPISEHNRLYWYRQTLGQGPEFLTYFQNEAQLEKSRLLSDRFSAERPKGSFSTLEIQRTEQGDSAMYLCASSLTPTGTSTDTQYFGPGTRLTVL.

There are a few counts of this clonotype. This rearrangement joins TRBV5-1 to TRBJ2-5; 11 positions match TRBD2. Germline trimming cut 6 bases from V and 0 bases from J; bases unmatched to any gene: 1. The germline V gene has CDR1 SGHRS and CDR2 YFSETQ. The CDR3 is made up of 14 amino acids. The chain's CDR3 is CASTSGRYQETQYF. CDR3 nucleotides: TGCGCCAGCACTAGCGGGAGGTACCAAGAGACCCAGTACTTC.

This clonotype was seen only a few times. The genes are TRBV20-1 and TRBJ2-3; 9 nucleotides match TRBD1. The CDR3 consists of 14 residues. The germline CDR1 and CDR2 sequences are DFQATT and SNEGSKA (reference sequence). The ends lost 6 bases at V and 5 bases at J; junction bases unmatched: 9. The CDR3 DNA follows: TGCAGTGCCACCGGGACAGGGAGGCAAGATACGCAGTATTTT. It translates to CSATGTGRQDTQYF.

This clonotype was found many times. This chain joins TRBV29-1 and TRBJ2-5, with D possibly being TRBD1 (5 bases). The germline CDR1 and CDR2 sequences are SQVTM and ANQGSEA. There are 12 residues in the CDR3. Trimming took 7 bases from V and 5 from J, leaving 14 bases between them. The CDR3 DNA reads TGCAGCGCACCTCAGGGTCGGGAGACCCAGTACTTC. Amino acid sequence: CSAPQGRETQYF.

This clonotype was observed at least ten times. CDR3 DNA: TGCGCCAGCAGCCAAGATCGAACAGGGTCTAATTCACCCCTCCACTTT. This gives the protein CASSQDRTGSNSPLHF. The chain carries TRBV4-1 and TRBJ1-6; D is possibly TRBD1 (6 bases). V was cut by 0 bases and J by 6 bases, with 12 bases left in between. The CDR3 spans 16 residues. CDR1 is MGHRA and CDR2 is YSYEKL in the germline V gene.

This clonotype was counted many times. This chain connects TRBV18 to TRBJ2-7; 10 bases align to TRBD1. The CDR3 covers 15 residues. The germline CDR1 and CDR2 sequences are KGHSH and LQKENI. V was clipped by 3 bases and J by 2 bases; unmatched bases: 4. In DNA form, the CDR3 reads TGTGCCAGCTCACCCGGACAGGGGGGACCCTACGAGCAGTACTTC. It is translated as CASSPGQGGPYEQYF.

Ten or more counts support this clonotype. This chain uses TRBV28 with TRBJ2-4; TRBD2 is a possible D gene (6 bases). V gave up 4 bases and J gave up 0 bases, with 10 bases separating them. CDR3 length: 15 amino acids. Germline V gene data show CDR1 as MDHEN and CDR2 as SYDVKM. This CDR3 is CASSYGGLAKNIQYF. The CDR3, as DNA: TGTGCCAGCAGTTACGGGGGACTAGCCAAAAACATTCAGTACTTC. The complete variable domain, with remaining parts taken from reference TRBV28 and TRBJ2-4, reads DVKVTQSSRYLVKRTGEKVFLECVQDMDHENMFWYRQDPGLGLRLIYFSYDVKMKEKGDIPEGYSVSREKKERFSLILESASTNQTSMYLCASSYGGLAKNIQYFGAGTRLSVL.

In this sample, this clonotype turned up many times. V gene TRBV15 combines with J gene TRBJ2-5; the D is unclear. Germline CDR1 and CDR2: LNHNV and YYDKDF (reference sequence). V was pared by 0 bases and J by 3 bases, with 11 bases between. The CDR3 consists of 15 residues. This CDR3 reads CATSRDVGGEETQYF. CDR3 bases: TGTGCCACCAGCAGAGATGTCGGCGGAGAAGAGACCCAGTACTTC.

This clonotype has at least ten counts. The chain combines TRBV10-3 with TRBJ2-7, with a tentative D call TRBD1 (6 bases). Trimming took off 2 bases at V and 1 base at J, with 12 bases between the two ends. Germline V gene lookup returns CDR1 ENHRY and CDR2 SYGVKD. The CDR3 runs to 15 residues. Here the CDR3 reads CAISEPGRGSYEQYV. The CDR3 bases are TGTGCCATCAGTGAGCCCGGCAGGGGATCCTACGAGCAGTACGTC.

Ten or more counts support this clonotype. The chain uses TRBV20-1 and TRBJ1-3, with TRBD1 matching 8 bases. Germline CDR1 reads DFQATT; CDR2 reads SNEGSKA (reference sequence). V trimming: 5 bases; J trimming: 4 bases; junction bases outside the gene matches: 7. CDR3 length: 14 residues. DNA of the CDR3: TGCAGTGCTGCGGACAGGGTGAGCGGAAACACCATATATTTT. It codes for CSAADRVSGNTIYF.

The sample holds many counts of this clonotype. The chain carries TRBV20-1 and TRBJ2-1; D is perhaps TRBD2 (5 bases). Germline V CDR1 and CDR2: DFQATT, SNEGSKA (reference sequence). This CDR3 spans 13 amino acids. The ends were cut back, 3 bases at V and 5 bases at J, with 11 bases in the middle. This chain's CDR3 is CSASDYNNNEQFF. CDR3 in DNA: TGCAGTGCTAGCGACTACAATAACAATGAGCAGTTCTTC.

There are many counts of this clonotype. The chain joins TRBV7-9 to TRBJ2-1; the match to TRBD2 covers 7 bases. This CDR3 spans 15 amino acids. Trimming at V came to 5 bases and at J to 6 bases, leaving 10 bases not matched to a gene. CDR1 and CDR2 from the germline V gene are SEHNR and FQNEAQ (reference sequence). CDR3 sequence (DNA): TGTGCCAGCAGCCCCCTGGGGGAGGGCCCCAATGAGCAGTTCTTC. Residues: CASSPLGEGPNEQFF.

This sequence joins TRBV18 and TRBJ1-2; the D gene is possibly TRBD1 (6 bases). The CDR3 covers 15 residues. Germline-derived CDR1 and CDR2 are KGHSH and LQKENI. V shed 1 base and J shed 7 bases, with 16 bases lying between them. The DNA of the CDR3 is TGTGCCAGCTCACCACTTACAGGGTTGGAGTCTGGCTACACCTTC. Its translation: CASSPLTGLESGYTF.

V usage is TRBV7-8 and J usage is TRBJ1-2; D gene ambiguous. The CDR3 is 13 amino acids. CDR1 SGHVS and CDR2 FQNEAQ come from the germline V gene. Trimming cost V 0 bases and J 9 bases, with 11 bases left between them. CDR3 nucleotides: TGTGCCAGCAGCTTAGCGGGCCAGGACCGCTACACCTTC. It encodes CASSLAGQDRYTF. The variable domain in full, completed from reference TRBV7-8 and TRBJ1-2, reads GAGVSQSPRYKVAKRGQDVALRCDPISGHVSLFWYQQALGQGPEFLTYFQNEAQLDKSGLPSDRFFAERPEGSVSTLKIQRTQQEDSAVYLCASSLAGQDRYTFGSGTRLTVV.

This clonotype came up many times. The V and J genes are TRBV29-1 and TRBJ1-2; 8 positions agree with TRBD1. Germline V gene sequence: CDR1 SQVTM, CDR2 ANQGSEA. The CDR3 covers 14 residues. Trimming cost V 2 bases and J 4 bases; bases outside gene matches: 6. The CDR3 DNA follows: TGCAGCGTTGAAAGTTTGGGGACAGGCTATGGCTACACCTTC. This sequence encodes CSVESLGTGYGYTF.

The V and J genes are TRBV2 and TRBJ2-6; D uncertain. Germline loops: CDR1 SNHLY, CDR2 FYNNEI. V lost 2 bases, J lost 8 bases, and 7 bases lay in between. This CDR3 region has 13 residues. CDR3 sequence: CASSEITTNVLTF. CDR3 nucleotide sequence: TGTGCCAGCAGTGAAATTACAACCAACGTCCTGACTTTC.

This clonotype has at least ten counts. The rearrangement joins TRBV30 to TRBJ1-6; D perhaps matches TRBD1 (6 bases). The CDR3 runs 14 residues. Trimming removed 2 bases at V and 7 bases at J, with 12 bases between. CDR1 and CDR2 (germline): GTSNPN, SVGIG (reference sequence). In nucleotides, the CDR3 is TGTGCCTGGAGTTCGGGGGGCTGGAATTCACCCCTCCACTTT. Translating gives CAWSSGGWNSPLHF.

V gene TRBV5-1 combines with J gene TRBJ2-1, with a possible D match to TRBD2 (5 bases). The CDR3 length is 12 residues. CDR1 SGHRS and CDR2 YFSETQ come from the germline V gene. Trimming stripped 2 bases from V and 9 bases from J, with 9 bases between. The CDR3: CASSFPSGEQFF. In nucleotides, the CDR3 is TGCGCCAGCAGCTTCCCAAGCGGTGAGCAGTTCTTC.

This clonotype has at least ten counts. This chain uses TRBV5-1 with TRBJ2-1, with TRBD1 matching 12 bases. Looked up from germline, CDR1 is SGHRS and CDR2 is YFSETQ. The ends lost 0 bases at V and 7 bases at J; junction bases unmatched: 11. CDR3 size: 18 residues. The CDR3 reads CASSLAFPGQGAFNEQFF. CDR3 DNA sequence: TGCGCCAGCAGCTTGGCCTTCCCGGGACAGGGGGCGTTTAATGAGCAGTTCTTC.

This clonotype was seen at least ten times. CDR3 nucleotides: TGTGCCAGTAGTCCTAAAACAGGGAACACTGAAGCTTTCTTT. Encoded protein: CASSPKTGNTEAFF. This chain connects TRBV19 to TRBJ1-1; a possible D gene is TRBD1 (5 bases). The germline gives CDR1 LNHDA, CDR2 SQIVND (reference sequence). V lost 5 bases, J lost 1 base, and 11 bases lay in between. This CDR3 region has 14 residues.

This clonotype was counted only a few times. The rearrangement links TRBV20-1 to TRBJ2-1, with a possible D match to TRBD2 (6 bases). CDR1 is DFQATT, CDR2 SNEGSKA, per germline (reference sequence). Trimming took off 8 bases at V and 6 bases at J, with 11 bases between the two ends. This CDR3 contains 11 residues. CDR3 coding DNA: TGCAGTACCCTTAGCGGCAATGAGCAGTTCTTC. It is translated as CSTLSGNEQFF.

This clonotype has at least ten counts. This chain joins TRBV20-1 and TRBJ2-7, with D maybe TRBD1 (5 bases). This CDR3 spans 15 amino acids. Germline V gene sequence: CDR1 DFQATT, CDR2 SNEGSKA (reference sequence). Trimming took off 3 bases at V and 0 bases at J, with 15 bases between the two ends. In DNA, the CDR3 is TGCAGTGCTAGCAGTCTTTCAGGGCACTCCTACGAGCAGTACTTC. Protein sequence: CSASSLSGHSYEQYF.

The chain employs TRBV30 and TRBJ2-2, with 7 bases that match TRBD2. CDR1 GTSNPN and CDR2 SVGIG come from the germline V gene (reference sequence). This CDR3 contains 15 residues. V trimming: 3 bases; J trimming: 4 bases; junction bases outside the gene matches: 8. The CDR3 spells CAWRRGVGFTGELFF. As DNA, the CDR3 is TGTGCCTGGAGACGGGGGGTAGGGTTCACCGGGGAGCTGTTTTTT.

This clonotype was recorded at least ten times. The chain uses TRBV6-5 and TRBJ2-5; possibly TRBD1 for D (5 bases). V was cut by 11 bases and J by 5 bases, with 12 bases left in between. Germline CDR1 reads MNHEY; CDR2 reads SVGAGI. CDR3 length: 11 amino acids. The CDR3 loop reads CAAKGVETQYF. DNA of the CDR3: TGTGCCGCCAAAGGGGTTGAGACCCAGTACTTC.